Below are 5 T cell receptor beta chains sequenced from a single sample in a study of T-cell memory formation after mild COVID-19. Using its own MiXCR run on the 5' RACE reads, TCRdb lists one record per CDR3 protein. This table has fewer than 700,000 distinct CDR3 sequences, roughly 22% appearing once. Sequenced: PBMCs or a T cell subset sorted from them (not recorded which). Receptor source: an adult woman who had mild COVID-19 (a few samples of this study predate the infection). Cell type and time point are not known.

The V and J genes are TRBV7-2 and TRBJ1-2; no clear D. Trimming shortened V by 1 base and J by 3 bases, and 12 bases separated the two germline ends. This CDR3 has 15 amino acids. CDR1 is SGHTA and CDR2 is FQGNSA in the germline V gene. CDR3 sequence: CASSLVASDYYGYTF. DNA for the CDR3: TGTGCCAGCAGCTTAGTGGCCAGTGATTACTATGGCTACACCTTC.

CDR3 bases: TGCAGTGCTAGAGATGCGGGTCTCCCCTACAATGAGCAGTTCTTC. The encoded protein is CSARDAGLPYNEQFF. This chain uses TRBV20-1 with TRBJ2-1; D possibly corresponds to TRBD2 (5 bases). Germline CDR1 is DFQATT and CDR2 is SNEGSKA (reference sequence). CDR3 length equals 15 residues. The ends were cut back, 0 bases at V and 2 bases at J, with 11 bases in the middle.

This clonotype was seen only a few times. The J gene is TRBJ2-1, the V gene TRBV5-1; 10 nucleotides agree with TRBD1. CDR1 is SGHRS, CDR2 YFSETQ, per germline. The length of the CDR3 is 15 residues. V dropped 4 bases and J dropped 5; count of bases not matched to a gene: 6. The CDR3 loop reads CASSKGQGLNNEQFF. The CDR3 DNA reads as TGCGCCAGCAGCAAGGGACAGGGGCTGAACAATGAGCAGTTCTTC.

The sample holds many counts of this clonotype. The chain carries TRBV4-3 and TRBJ1-1; D might be TRBD1 (5 bases). V dropped 4 bases and J dropped 1 base, with 13 bases sitting between them. Germline V gene lookup returns CDR1 LGHNA and CDR2 YSLEER. There are 15 residues in the CDR3. The CDR3 protein is CASSRTRDANTEAFF. CDR3 in DNA: TGCGCCAGCAGCCGCACCAGGGATGCGAACACTGAAGCTTTCTTT.

This clonotype was detected only a few times. J is TRBJ2-1 and V is TRBV5-6, with D possibly TRBD2 on 5 matching bases. Trimming removed 1 base at V and 3 bases at J, with 11 bases between. The length of the CDR3 is 15 residues. Germline V gives CDR1 SGHDT, CDR2 YYEEEE. The CDR3 coding sequence is TGTGCCAGCAGCTTGTGGGCGGGTAACTACAATGAGCAGTTCTTC. This encodes CASSLWAGNYNEQFF.